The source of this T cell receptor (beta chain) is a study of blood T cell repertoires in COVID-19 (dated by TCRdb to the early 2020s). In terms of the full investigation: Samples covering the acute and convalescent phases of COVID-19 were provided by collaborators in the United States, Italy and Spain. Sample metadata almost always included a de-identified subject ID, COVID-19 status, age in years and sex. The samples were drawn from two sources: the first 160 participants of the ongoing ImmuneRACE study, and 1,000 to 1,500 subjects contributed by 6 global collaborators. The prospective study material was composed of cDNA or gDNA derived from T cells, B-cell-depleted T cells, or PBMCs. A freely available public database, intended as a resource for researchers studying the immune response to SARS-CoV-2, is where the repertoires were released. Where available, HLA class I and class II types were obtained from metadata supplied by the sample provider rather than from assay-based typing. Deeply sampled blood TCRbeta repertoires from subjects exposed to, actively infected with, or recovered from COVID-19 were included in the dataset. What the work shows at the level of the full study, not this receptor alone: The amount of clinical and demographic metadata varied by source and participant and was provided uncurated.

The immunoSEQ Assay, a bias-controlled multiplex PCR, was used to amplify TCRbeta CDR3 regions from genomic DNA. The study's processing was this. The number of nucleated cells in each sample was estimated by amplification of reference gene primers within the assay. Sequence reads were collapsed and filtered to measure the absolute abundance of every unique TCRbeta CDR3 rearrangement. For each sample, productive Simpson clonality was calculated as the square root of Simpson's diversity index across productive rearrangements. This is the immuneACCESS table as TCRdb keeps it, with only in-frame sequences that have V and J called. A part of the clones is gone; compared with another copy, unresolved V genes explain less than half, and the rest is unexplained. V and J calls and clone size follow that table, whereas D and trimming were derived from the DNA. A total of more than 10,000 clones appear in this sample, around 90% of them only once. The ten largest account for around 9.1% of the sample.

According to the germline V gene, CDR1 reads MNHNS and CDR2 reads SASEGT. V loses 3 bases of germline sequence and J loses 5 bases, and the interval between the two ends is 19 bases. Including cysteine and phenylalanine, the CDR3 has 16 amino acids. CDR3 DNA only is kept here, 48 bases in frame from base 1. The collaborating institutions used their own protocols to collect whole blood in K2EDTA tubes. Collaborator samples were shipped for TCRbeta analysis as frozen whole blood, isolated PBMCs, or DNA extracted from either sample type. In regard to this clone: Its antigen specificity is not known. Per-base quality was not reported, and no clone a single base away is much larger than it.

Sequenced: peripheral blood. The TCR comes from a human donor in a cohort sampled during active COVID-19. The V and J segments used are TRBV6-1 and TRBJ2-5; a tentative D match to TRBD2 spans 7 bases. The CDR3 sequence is CASSETEGGAWETQYF. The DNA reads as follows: TGTGCCAGCAGTGAGACCGAAGGGGGGGCCTGGGAGACCCAGTACTTC.